The 31 T cell receptor beta chains presented below share a single source sample, sequenced in a study of cytomegalovirus exposure and HLA in healthy donors. PCR was performed using 60 Vbeta and 13 Jbeta primers. The repertoire was sequenced with immunoSEQ multiplex PCR; TCRdb's copy has only in-frame clones and lacks some. The table records about 130,000 clones, 65% to 90% of them present only once. The sequenced sample was PBMCs. These receptor sequences come from a girl aged 2-10 years in good health and CMV-seronegative.

The chain carries TRBV15 and TRBJ2-7; TRBD1 might be the D (5 bases). Trimming removed 0 bases at V and 9 bases at J, with 15 bases between. Germline V lookup: CDR1 LNHNV, CDR2 YYDKDF (reference sequence). The length of the CDR3 is 14 residues. The CDR3 reads CATSREPRDRVQYF. In DNA form, the CDR3 reads TGTGCCACCAGCAGAGAGCCCAGGGATCGTGTGCAGTACTTC.

This rearrangement joins TRBV27 to TRBJ2-1; 9 nucleotides agree with TRBD2. V gave up 5 bases and J gave up 3 bases; unmatched junction bases: 11. Germline V lookup: CDR1 MNHEY, CDR2 SMNVEV (reference sequence). This CDR3 region has 17 residues. The DNA of the CDR3 is TGTGCCAGCAGTCTTTGGGCCTTAGCGGGAGACTACAATGAGCAGTTCTTC. Its translation: CASSLWALAGDYNEQFF.

V gene TRBV30 combines with J gene TRBJ1-2, with TRBD1 matching over 9 bases. Germline CDR1 is GTSNPN and CDR2 is SVGIG (reference sequence). V trimming: 3 bases; J trimming: 0 bases; junction bases outside the gene matches: 11. The CDR3 spans 17 residues. CDR3 coding DNA: TGTGCCTGGAGGGGCGGGACGGACAGGGGTTCTAACTATGGCTACACCTTC. It encodes CAWRGGTDRGSNYGYTF.

The rearrangement links TRBV7-8 to TRBJ2-7; a possible D gene is TRBD1 (6 bases). This CDR3 spans 15 amino acids. Germline values: CDR1 SGHVS, CDR2 FQNEAQ. V shed 1 base and J shed 0 bases, with 10 bases lying between them. DNA of the CDR3: TGTGCCAGCAGCTTAGAGGACAGATCCTCCTACGAGCAGTACTTC. Residues: CASSLEDRSSYEQYF.

V usage is TRBV6-1 and J usage is TRBJ2-7; 12 bases align to TRBD1. CDR3 length: 15 amino acids. The germline CDR1 and CDR2 sequences are MNHNS and SASEGT. The V and J ends lost 8 bases and 7 bases, in that order; junction bases with no gene match: 12. CDR3 sequence: CASLKGGTGGIEQYF. CDR3 sequence (DNA): TGTGCCAGCCTGAAAGGGGGGACAGGGGGCATTGAGCAGTACTTC.

This rearrangement joins TRBV4-1 to TRBJ1-2, with 7 positions matching TRBD1. CDR3 length: 16 amino acids. CDR1 is MGHRA and CDR2 is YSYEKL in the germline V gene. After removal of 0 bases from V and 8 bases from J, the junction contained 12 bases not matched to a gene. The CDR3 region is CASSQDVMRQGLGYTF. CDR3 DNA: TGCGCCAGCAGCCAAGACGTAATGAGACAGGGCCTCGGCTACACCTTC.

The CDR3 nucleotides are TGCGCCAGCAGCTTTCAGGTCAGGGGGCACGGGGTGAATACGCAGTATTTT. Its translation: CASSFQVRGHGVNTQYF. The V call is TRBV5-1, the J call TRBJ2-3, with TRBD1 matching over 8 bases. With V trimmed by 2 bases and J by 7 bases, 15 bases remained unmatched. The CDR3 sequence is 17 residues long. From germline, CDR1 is SGHRS and CDR2 YFSETQ.

The chain carries TRBV6-4 and TRBJ1-5, with D maybe TRBD1 (6 bases). The germline CDR1 and CDR2 sequences are MRHNA and SNTAGT. This CDR3 comprises 14 residues. V was shortened by 0 bases and J by 9 bases, with 12 bases between the two germline ends. CDR3 DNA: TGTGCCAGCAGTGACTCACAGGGCTTTAGGCCCCAGCATTTT. It is translated as CASSDSQGFRPQHF.

This chain joins TRBV7-8 and TRBJ1-3, with a tentative D call TRBD1 (6 bases). Trimming shortened V by 3 bases and J by 5 bases, and 14 bases separated the two germline ends. CDR1 and CDR2 from the germline V gene are SGHVS and FQNEAQ. This CDR3 is 15 amino acids long. This CDR3 is CASSLARGYRNTIYF. CDR3 bases: TGTGCCAGCAGCTTGGCCAGGGGTTATCGAAACACCATATATTTT.

The chain has TRBV6-1 and TRBJ2-1, with 7 bases that match TRBD1. Germline CDR1 is MNHNS and CDR2 is SASEGT. Unmatched junction bases numbered 4, after V lost 6 bases and J lost 8 bases. CDR3 length equals 12 residues. As DNA, the CDR3 is TGTGCCAGCAGGCAGGACAGGCATGAGCAGTTCTTC. Its protein product is CASRQDRHEQFF.

The chain is built from TRBV5-1 and TRBJ2-7; D gene unclear. CDR1 SGHRS and CDR2 YFSETQ come from the germline V gene. The ends were cut back, 2 bases at V and 1 base at J, with 4 bases in the middle. CDR3 length: 12 amino acids. CDR3 DNA: TGCGCCAGCAGCTTATCATCCTACGAGCAGTACTTC. It specifies CASSLSSYEQYF.

The rearrangement links TRBV10-1 to TRBJ2-3; 11 bases align to TRBD2. Looked up from germline, CDR1 is WNHNN and CDR2 is SYGVQD (reference sequence). The CDR3 extends over 19 amino acids. V shed 3 bases, J shed 2 bases, and the junction held 13 bases outside the gene matches. In DNA, the CDR3 is TGCGCCAGCAGTGACCGACGGCAGACTAGCGGGAAGTACACAGATACGCAGTATTTT. Translation gives CASSDRRQTSGKYTDTQYF.

The chain uses TRBV13 and TRBJ1-2; 7 bases map to TRBD1. The CDR3 spans 14 residues. V trimming: 5 bases; J trimming: 4 bases; junction bases outside the gene matches: 7. Germline CDR1 and CDR2: PRHDT and FYEKMQ (reference sequence). The CDR3 here is CASSRGQPFYGYTF. As DNA, the CDR3 is TGTGCCAGCAGCAGGGGACAGCCGTTCTATGGCTACACCTTC.

This rearrangement joins TRBV7-2 to TRBJ1-2; 9 nucleotides line up with TRBD1. The J segment lost 7 bases and the V segment lost 5 bases, leaving 5 bases of the junction unmatched. The CDR3 has 13 residues. Germline CDR1 is SGHTA and CDR2 is FQGNSA. The CDR3 reads CASSLGTGTGYTF. The DNA for the CDR3 is TGTGCCAGCAGCCTCGGGACAGGGACTGGCTACACCTTC.

The rearrangement links TRBV18 to TRBJ2-7, with D perhaps matching TRBD1 (5 bases). This CDR3 region has 14 residues. Germline loops: CDR1 KGHSH, CDR2 LQKENI. V gave up 2 bases and J gave up 3 bases, with 11 bases separating them. The CDR3 here is CASSPGGHGYEQYF. The CDR3 DNA is TGTGCCAGCTCACCAGGCGGACACGGCTACGAGCAGTACTTC.

V and J are TRBV9 and TRBJ1-5; the match to TRBD1 covers 7 bases. The junction had 5 bases not matched to a gene; V was cut back by 0 bases and J by 8 bases. CDR3 length: 14 residues. Germline V lookup: CDR1 SGDLS, CDR2 YYNGEE. The CDR3 nucleotides are TGTGCCAGCAGCGTAGGGGACAGTCAGAAGCCCCAGCATTTT. Protein sequence: CASSVGDSQKPQHF.

V usage is TRBV4-2 and J usage is TRBJ2-1; D not resolved. The CDR3 length is 14 residues. V lost 5 bases and J lost 7, with 15 bases in between. Germline CDR1 and CDR2: LGHNA and YNFKEQ. CDR3 DNA sequence: TGTGCCAGCAGCTCTAAACGTGAGAGTAATGAGCAGTTCTTC. It is translated as CASSSKRESNEQFF.

V gene TRBV18 combines with J gene TRBJ2-2; 9 bases match TRBD1. V dropped 3 bases and J dropped 7; count of bases not matched to a gene: 6. Germline lookup yields CDR1 KGHSH and CDR2 LQKENI. The CDR3 extends over 15 amino acids. The CDR3 loop is CASSPGQGISGELFF. The DNA of the CDR3 is TGTGCCAGCTCACCGGGACAGGGAATAAGCGGGGAGCTGTTTTTT.

The chain links TRBV27 to TRBJ2-7; no clear D gene. Germline V gives CDR1 MNHEY, CDR2 SMNVEV (reference sequence). This CDR3 is 14 amino acids long. Deletions cut 0 bases from V and 0 bases from J, with 6 bases between. The CDR3 sequence: CASSLSPISYEQYF. For the CDR3, the DNA is TGTGCCAGCAGTTTATCGCCTATCTCCTACGAGCAGTACTTC.

A few counts support this clone. The chain employs TRBV5-6 and TRBJ1-4; 8 bases align to TRBD1. The J segment lost 8 bases and the V segment lost 2 bases, leaving 5 bases of the junction unmatched. This CDR3 spans 14 amino acids. The V gene's germline CDR1 is SGHDT and CDR2 YYEEEE. In DNA form, the CDR3 reads TGTGCCAGCAGCTTCGGGACAGGTCTCGAAAAACTGTTTTTT. Encoded protein: CASSFGTGLEKLFF.

The chain uses TRBV6-1 and TRBJ2-1, with a weak D call TRBD1 (5 bases). Germline V lookup: CDR1 MNHNS, CDR2 SASEGT. V shed 6 bases and J shed 0 bases, with 12 bases lying between them. The CDR3 spans 15 residues. In DNA, the CDR3 is TGTGCCAGCAGGATAGACAGCCGCTCCTACAATGAGCAGTTCTTC. Amino acid sequence: CASRIDSRSYNEQFF.

This rearrangement joins TRBV28 to TRBJ2-3; 9 nucleotides line up with TRBD2. The CDR3 spans 16 residues. Germline CDR1 MDHEN, CDR2 SYDVKM. With 1 base clipped from V and 2 bases from J, the junction kept 4 bases outside the gene matches. The DNA of the CDR3 is TGTGCCAGCAGTTTATTGGCGGGAGGGCCCACAGATACGCAGTATTTT. Translation: CASSLLAGGPTDTQYF.

The J gene is TRBJ1-2, the V gene TRBV19; no firm D call. With 5 bases removed from V and 0 bases from J, the gap between germline ends came to 7 bases. This CDR3 contains 13 residues. Germline CDR1 reads LNHDA; CDR2 reads SQIVND (reference sequence). The CDR3 sequence: CASSWAPNYGYTF. CDR3 DNA sequence: TGTGCCAGTAGTTGGGCACCTAACTATGGCTACACCTTC.

The genes are TRBV7-2 and TRBJ1-2; 9 positions match TRBD1. The CDR3 sequence is 12 residues long. Germline CDR1 is SGHTA and CDR2 is FQGNSA. V gave up 5 bases and J gave up 8 bases; unmatched junction bases: 3. CDR3: CASSRTGDGYTF. The CDR3 DNA is TGTGCCAGCAGCAGGACAGGGGACGGCTACACCTTC.

This clone has just one count. The rearrangement uses TRBV6-6 and TRBJ1-4, with TRBD1 matching over 7 bases. The CDR3 loop spans 13 amino acids. CDR1 MNHNY and CDR2 SVGAGI come from the germline V gene (reference sequence). V lost 7 bases to trimming and J lost 8 bases; unmatched junction nucleotides: 7. The CDR3 spells CASKGAEWEKLFF. The DNA of the CDR3 is TGTGCCAGCAAGGGGGCGGAGTGGGAAAAACTGTTTTTT.

The chain employs TRBV15 and TRBJ1-4; 7 bases align to TRBD1. The V and J ends lost 1 base and 4 bases, in that order; junction bases with no gene match: 0. The CDR3 has 14 residues. Germline lookup yields CDR1 LNHNV and CDR2 YYDKDF (reference sequence). The CDR3 sequence is CATSRGQGNEKLFF. The CDR3 DNA reads as TGTGCCACCAGCAGAGGACAGGGTAATGAAAAACTGTTTTTT.

The rearrangement uses TRBV18 and TRBJ1-1; D might be TRBD1 (6 bases). This CDR3 contains 13 residues. Germline CDR1 is KGHSH and CDR2 is LQKENI. Deletions cut 4 bases from V and 8 bases from J, with 14 bases between. CDR3 sequence reads: CASSQGQTQEAFF. CDR3 nucleotides: TGTGCCAGCTCACAAGGACAGACACAAGAAGCTTTCTTT.

V and J are TRBV4-1 and TRBJ1-2, with 7 bases matching TRBD1. Germline CDR1 MGHRA, CDR2 YSYEKL. The CDR3 length is 16 residues. J lost 0 bases, V lost 2 bases, and 6 bases had no gene match. Here the CDR3 reads CASSQLTGKANYGYTF. The CDR3 DNA reads as TGCGCCAGCAGCCAATTGACAGGGAAAGCTAACTATGGCTACACCTTC.

The chain uses TRBV11-2 and TRBJ1-1; no clear D. CDR1 SGHAT and CDR2 FQNNGV come from the germline V gene. CDR3 size: 15 residues. The ends were cut back, 5 bases at V and 0 bases at J, with 13 bases in the middle. For the CDR3, the DNA is TGTGCCAGCAGCGTCCCCAGAGCGTTGAACACTGAAGCTTTCTTT. This sequence encodes CASSVPRALNTEAFF.

The rearrangement joins TRBV30 to TRBJ1-4; unclear D gene. V dropped 0 bases and J dropped 8 bases, with 10 bases sitting between them. Germline V gene lookup returns CDR1 GTSNPN and CDR2 SVGIG (reference sequence). The length of the CDR3 is 13 residues. The DNA of the CDR3 is TGTGCCTGGAGTGTCCTGGGCCCCGAAAAACTGTTTTTT. This translates into CAWSVLGPEKLFF. Full variable domain (remainder filled in from reference TRBV30 and TRBJ1-4): SQTIHQWPATLVQPVGSPLSLECTVEGTSNPNLYWYRQAAGRGLQLLFYSVGIGQISSEVPQNLSASRPQDRQFILSSKKLLLSDSGFYLCAWSVLGPEKLFFGSGTQLSVL.

The J gene is TRBJ2-2, the V gene TRBV2, with 7 bases matching TRBD1. V was clipped by 2 bases and J by 0 bases; unmatched bases: 18. CDR1 and CDR2 from the germline V gene are SNHLY and FYNNEI. This CDR3 comprises 21 residues. The CDR3 DNA is TGTGCCAGCAGTGAATCTGTTCCGGGACAGCAAGCCGAACCGAACACCGGGGAGCTGTTTTTT. Translation gives CASSESVPGQQAEPNTGELFF. Supplemented by reference TRBV2 and TRBJ2-2, the full variable domain reads EPEVTQTPSHQVTQMGQEVILRCVPISNHLYFYWYRQILGQKVEFLVSFYNNEISEKSEIFDDQFSVERPDGSNFTLKIRSTKLEDSAMYFCASSESVPGQQAEPNTGELFFGEGSRLTVL.